This record looks at one T cell receptor beta chain sequence and its context. The sample originates from a study of T cell changes during pregnancy in multiple sclerosis. Using immunoSEQ multiplex PCR, the repertoire was profiled, and TCRdb retains in-frame clones only, with some absent. The sample has approximately 40,000 clones, about 88% seen once; the top ten hold 0.9% to 1.5%. Sequencing was performed on CD4+ T cells from peripheral blood mononuclear cells, taken in the second trimester of pregnancy. This receptor was identified in a female donor with multiple sclerosis, enrolled in a pregnancy study.

The CDR3 loop is CASSLLGEAEAFF. For the CDR3, the DNA is TGCGCCAGCAGCTTGTTGGGAGAGGCTGAAGCTTTCTTT. This chain uses TRBV5-1 with TRBJ1-1; D unclear. This CDR3 has 13 residues. V shed 1 base and J shed 6 bases, with 10 bases lying between them. From germline, CDR1 is SGHRS and CDR2 YFSETQ.